This T cell receptor (beta chain) was captured by sequencing in a study of T cells after yellow fever vaccination. In TCRdb, the 5' RACE reads were re-called with MiXCR into one record per CDR3 protein. Here the sample spans roughly 120,000 distinct CDR3 sequences, 7.5% to 9.5% being singletons. The CDR3 extends over 11 amino acids. The V end lost 4 bases, the J end lost 10 bases, and 13 bases lay between the germline ends. Looked up from germline, CDR1 is SQVTM and CDR2 is ANQGSEA. The genes are TRBV29-1 and TRBJ1-1; D not certain. The clonotype originates from a man younger than 45 who received the YFV17D yellow fever vaccine. Material: CD8+ T cells sorted from PBMCs, obtained 45 days after the yellow fever booster vaccination. DNA of the CDR3: TGCAGCGTTGTGACGTTGGGAGGAGCTTTCTTT. This codes for CSVVTLGGAFF.